The 5 T cell receptor beta chains in this list originate from one sample, sequenced in a study of shared T cell receptors in the human thymus. Some clones are missing from TCRdb's copy, which holds only in-frame ones; the method was immunoSEQ multiplex PCR. The table has 720,000 or so clones, 70% to 90% seen once. The same sample was also studied in work on human thymus T cells.

The sequenced sample consisted of thymocytes. These receptors were taken from a girl under three years old with a congenital heart defect.

The chain uses TRBV18 and TRBJ2-3; TRBD1 aligns across 8 bases. In germline, CDR1 is KGHSH, CDR2 LQKENI. The trim removed 6 bases at V and 5 bases at J, leaving 1 base unmatched. The CDR3 runs to 12 residues. CDR3 region: CASSTGEDTQYF. For the CDR3, the DNA is TGTGCCAGCTCGACAGGGGAAGATACGCAGTATTTT.

This sequence joins TRBV11-2 and TRBJ2-3; D perhaps matches TRBD2 (5 bases). CDR3 size: 12 residues. The V gene lost 5 bases and the J gene lost 8 bases, with 11 bases spanning the gap. CDR1 SGHAT and CDR2 FQNNGV come from the germline V gene. CDR3 sequence (DNA): TGTGCCAGCAGCGCTCTAGCTGCTACGCAGTATTTT. Residues: CASSALAATQYF.

This chain connects TRBV5-6 to TRBJ1-2, with D tentatively TRBD1 (6 bases). CDR1 SGHDT and CDR2 YYEEEE come from the germline V gene. The CDR3 spans 14 residues. With 0 bases removed from V and 6 bases from J, the gap between germline ends came to 12 bases. CDR3 DNA sequence: TGTGCCAGCAGCTTGGGAATTCACAGGGATGGCTACACCTTC. Residues: CASSLGIHRDGYTF. Complete variable domain (other parts from reference TRBV5-6 and TRBJ1-2): DAGVTQSPTHLIKTRGQQVTLRCSPKSGHDTVSWYQQALGQGPQFIFQYYEEEERQRGNFPDRFSGHQFPNYSSELNVNALLLGDSALYLCASSLGIHRDGYTFGSGTRLTVV.

This chain connects TRBV5-1 to TRBJ2-7; D might be TRBD1 (6 bases). The V end was cut by 0 bases, the J end by 4 bases, with 11 bases between. The length of the CDR3 is 14 residues. From germline, CDR1 is SGHRS and CDR2 YFSETQ. CDR3 nucleotide sequence: TGCGCCAGCAGCTTGGGACAGGTTCCTTACGAGCAGTACTTC. Translating it yields CASSLGQVPYEQYF.

The genes are TRBV5-1 and TRBJ2-1, with D uncertain. Trimming took 3 bases from V and 8 from J, leaving 15 bases between them. CDR1 and CDR2 from the germline V gene are SGHRS and YFSETQ. CDR3 length: 14 amino acids. The CDR3 loop is CASSSLPPSYEQFF. The CDR3 region has the DNA TGCGCCAGCAGCTCTCTCCCCCCCTCTTATGAGCAGTTCTTC.